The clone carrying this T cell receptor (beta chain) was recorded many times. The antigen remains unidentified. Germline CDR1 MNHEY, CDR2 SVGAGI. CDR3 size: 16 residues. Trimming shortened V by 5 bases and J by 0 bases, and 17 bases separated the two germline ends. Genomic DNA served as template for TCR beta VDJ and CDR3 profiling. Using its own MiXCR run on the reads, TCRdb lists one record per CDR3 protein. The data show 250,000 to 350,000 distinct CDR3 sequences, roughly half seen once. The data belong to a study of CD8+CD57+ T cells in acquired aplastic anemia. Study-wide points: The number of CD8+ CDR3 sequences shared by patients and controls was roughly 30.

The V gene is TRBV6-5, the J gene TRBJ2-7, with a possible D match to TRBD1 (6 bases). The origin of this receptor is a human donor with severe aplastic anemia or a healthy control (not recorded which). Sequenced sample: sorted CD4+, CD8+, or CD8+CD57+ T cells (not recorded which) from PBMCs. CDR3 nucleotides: TGTGCCAGCAGTCAACTCAGGGGAGCGAGCTCCTACGAGCAGTACTTC. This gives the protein CASSQLRGASSYEQYF.